The source of this T cell receptor (beta chain) is a study of neoadjuvant anti-PD-1 for oral cavity cancer. Overall study: Non-progressing patients received a fourth nivolumab dose near day 43, then surgery on days 50-56. Study-level findings and limits: Treg/Th17 ratio rose with pretreatment blood and fell with post-treatment tumor TCRbeta clonality. Larger post-treatment preexisting tumor clones tracked with greater tumor shrinkage.

Most tumor samples had approximately 5 ug input DNA in two replicates. Assay used: immunoSEQ multiplex PCR; TCRdb lists only in-frame clones, some missing. The table has 10,000 to 11,000 clones, over 40% seen once; the top ten hold approximately 26%. By share of the sample, this clone is medium-sized. Antigen specificity is unknown. CDR3 length: 10 residues. Germline values: CDR1 SQVTM, CDR2 ANQGSEA. Trimming removed 3 bases at V and 6 bases at J, with 5 bases between. The specimen was tumor tissue, collected before nivolumab (anti-PD-1) treatment. V and J are TRBV29-1 and TRBJ1-1; D not certain. The source of this sequence is a person aged 35-80 years with oral cavity squamous cell carcinoma. The CDR3 sequence: CSVEVAEAFF. CDR3 in DNA: TGCAGCGTTGAGGTGGCTGAAGCTTTCTTT.